The 22 T cell receptor beta chains presented below share a single source sample, sequenced in a study of blood T cells in healthy people across ages. Alongside a J-beta primer mix, a sample-barcoded 5' primer served in a second PCR lasting roughly 6 to 12 cycles. TCRdb recomputed calls from the 5' RACE reads with MiXCR, one row per CDR3 protein. The sample has about 900,000 distinct CDR3 sequences, 48% seen once. Sequences were obtained from blood. The receptors come from a man aged 25-45 years in good health.

The CDR3 DNA reads as TGTGCCAGCAGCGCACAACGGGCCCTCTACAATGAGCAGTTCTTC. Amino acid sequence: CASSAQRALYNEQFF. The gene calls are TRBV7-2 and TRBJ2-1; D gene uncertain. The CDR3 spans 15 residues. Trimming shortened V by 5 bases and J by 3 bases, and 14 bases separated the two germline ends. Per germline, CDR1 SGHTA and CDR2 FQGNSA.

The chain joins TRBV2 to TRBJ2-5; the D is unclear. This CDR3 is 16 amino acids long. Germline loops: CDR1 SNHLY, CDR2 FYNNEI. V lost 1 base, J lost 11 bases, and 23 bases lay in between. The CDR3 loop is CASSEVRLPTTSGQYF. The CDR3 DNA is TGTGCCAGCAGTGAAGTACGACTGCCTACGACGTCCGGGCAGTACTTC.

This clonotype was observed a few times. The genes are TRBV3-1 and TRBJ1-6; 8 bases map to TRBD1. Per the germline V gene, CDR1 is LGHDT and CDR2 is YNNKEL (reference sequence). With 5 bases clipped from V and 11 bases from J, the junction kept 2 bases outside the gene matches. The CDR3 loop spans 12 amino acids. The CDR3 nucleotides read TGTGCCAGCAGCAGGGACAGGACACCCCTCCACTTT. Its translation is CASSRDRTPLHF.

This clonotype was detected a few times. The rearrangement uses TRBV7-3 and TRBJ2-7, with D possibly being TRBD1 (6 bases). The germline V gene has CDR1 SGHTA and CDR2 FQGTGA. The CDR3 runs 15 residues. With 0 bases removed from V and 6 bases from J, the gap between germline ends came to 15 bases. As DNA, the CDR3 is TGTGCCAGCAGCTTAACTTCGGACAGAATAAGCGAGCAGTACTTC. This translates into CASSLTSDRISEQYF. Using reference TRBV7-3 and TRBJ2-7 for the parts outside the CDR3, the full variable domain is GAGVSQTPSNKVTEKGKYVELRCDPISGHTALYWYRQSLGQGPEFLIYFQGTGAADDSGLPNDRFFAVRPEGSVSTLKIQRTERGDSAVYLCASSLTSDRISEQYFGPGTRLTVT.

The chain uses TRBV20-1 and TRBJ2-7; a weak D match, TRBD1 (6 bases). This CDR3 has 13 residues. Trimming pared 5 bases from V and 1 base from J, leaving 12 bases between. The V gene's germline CDR1 is DFQATT and CDR2 SNEGSKA (reference sequence). The CDR3 region is CSALRQDSYEQYF. The CDR3 coding sequence is TGCAGTGCTCTTCGACAGGATTCCTACGAGCAGTACTTC.

The chain employs TRBV7-4 and TRBJ2-1, with TRBD2 identical over 7 bases. V shed 6 bases, J shed 8 bases, and the junction held 16 bases outside the gene matches. There are 16 residues in the CDR3. Germline loops: CDR1 SGHVT, CDR2 SQSDAQ. DNA of the CDR3: TGTGCCAGCAGTCATAAGATCGGGGGGACCTGGGATGAGCAGTTCTTC. This sequence encodes CASSHKIGGTWDEQFF. Full variable domain (outside the CDR3, taken from reference TRBV7-4 and TRBJ2-1): GAGVSQSPRYKVAKRGRDVALRCDSISGHVTLYWYRQTLGQGSEVLTYSQSDAQRDKSGRPSGRFSAERPERSVSTLKIQRTEQGDSAVYLCASSHKIGGTWDEQFFGPGTRLTVL.

The V gene is TRBV9, the J gene TRBJ2-7, with D perhaps matching TRBD1 (5 bases). Near its end, the DNA agrees better with TRBJ2-5, so the J call may be wrong. CDR1 is SGDLS, CDR2 YYNGEE, per germline. There are 14 residues in the CDR3. This chain's CDR3 is CASSVASQGTTQYF. The CDR3 DNA reads TGTGCCAGCAGCGTAGCGTCGCAGGGAACGACCCAGTACTTC.

This clonotype was counted only a few times. The chain joins TRBV18 to TRBJ1-1, with D possibly being TRBD1 (5 bases). The ends were cut back, 1 base at V and 1 base at J, with 10 bases in the middle. The CDR3 covers 15 residues. Germline CDR1 KGHSH, CDR2 LQKENI. This CDR3 reads CASSPRAGTNTEAFF. As DNA, the CDR3 is TGTGCCAGCTCACCACGGGCAGGGACGAACACTGAAGCTTTCTTT. The variable domain in full, completed from reference TRBV18 and TRBJ1-1, reads NAGVMQNPRHLVRRRGQEARLRCSPMKGHSHVYWYRQLPEEGLKFMVYLQKENIIDESGMPKERFSAEFPKEGPSILRIQQVVRGDSAAYFCASSPRAGTNTEAFFGQGTRLTVV.

The V and J genes are TRBV7-2 and TRBJ2-2; D is ambiguous. CDR1 is SGHTA, CDR2 FQGNSA, per germline. The germline V and J ends were trimmed by 7 bases and 7 bases, with 7 bases remaining between them. This CDR3 has 11 amino acids. The CDR3 is CASNELGELFF. The CDR3 DNA reads as TGTGCCAGCAACGAACTCGGGGAGCTGTTTTTT.

This clonotype has a handful of counts. The chain recombines TRBV27 with TRBJ1-6; D perhaps matches TRBD1 (5 bases). CDR3 length: 18 amino acids. The germline gives CDR1 MNHEY, CDR2 SMNVEV (reference sequence). The ends were cut back, 0 bases at V and 7 bases at J, with 19 bases in the middle. The CDR3 DNA reads TGTGCCAGCAGTTTATCGGTGGGCAGGGTCAAGTTAAATTCACCCCTCCACTTT. Its translation is CASSLSVGRVKLNSPLHF.

This clonotype has only a few counts. The chain combines TRBV7-2 with TRBJ2-5, with 9 bases fitting TRBD2. CDR3 size: 14 residues. Per germline, CDR1 SGHTA and CDR2 FQGNSA. The V gene end was trimmed by 5 bases and the J gene end by 11 bases; junction bases not matched to a gene: 12. The CDR3, as DNA: TGTGCCAGCAGCCAGACTAGCGGAGGTACGGAGCAGTACTTC. Its translation is CASSQTSGGTEQYF. Supplemented by reference TRBV7-2 and TRBJ2-5, the full variable domain reads GAGVSQSPSNKVTEKGKDVELRCDPISGHTALYWYRQSLGQGLEFLIYFQGNSAPDKSGLPSDRFSAERTGGSVSTLTIQRTQQEDSAVYLCASSQTSGGTEQYFGPGTRLLVL.

Only a few counts were recorded for this clonotype. The V call is TRBV7-2, the J call TRBJ2-1, with 8 bases that match TRBD2. J gave up 4 bases and V 7 bases, and 9 bases lay outside the gene matches. Per the germline V gene, CDR1 is SGHTA and CDR2 is FQGNSA. The CDR3 sequence is 15 residues long. CDR3 sequence: CASMNGGGSYNEQFF. CDR3 bases: TGTGCCAGCATGAATGGCGGGGGGAGTTACAATGAGCAGTTCTTC. The variable domain in full, completed from reference TRBV7-2 and TRBJ2-1, reads GAGVSQSPSNKVTEKGKDVELRCDPISGHTALYWYRQSLGQGLEFLIYFQGNSAPDKSGLPSDRFSAERTGGSVSTLTIQRTQQEDSAVYLCASMNGGGSYNEQFFGPGTRLTVL.

This clonotype was observed a few times. CDR3 sequence (DNA): TGTGCCAGCAGCTCGGGACACAACAATGAGCAGTTCTTC. Amino acids: CASSSGHNNEQFF. The chain has TRBV7-2 and TRBJ2-1; D possibly corresponds to TRBD1 (6 bases). The V gene's germline CDR1 is SGHTA and CDR2 FQGNSA. There are 13 residues in the CDR3. V was cut by 4 bases and J by 5 bases, with 9 bases left in between.

Turning to this clonotype: This clone may be a read error of a much larger clone one base away. V and J are TRBV7-9 and TRBJ1-2; no reliable D call. Germline V lookup: CDR1 SEHNR, CDR2 FQNEAQ (reference sequence). Trimming removed 4 bases from V and 3 bases from J, with 6 bases in between. The CDR3 spans 12 residues. CDR3 nucleotide sequence: TGTGCCAGCAGCTCAGCGGACTATGGCTACACCTTC. Protein product: CASSSADYGYTF.

The CDR3 nucleotides are TGTGCCAGCAGTGTACAGGCGGGGGTGGCAAGAGATACGCAGTATTTT. This translates into CASSVQAGVARDTQYF. The chain uses TRBV28 and TRBJ2-3; 7 bases fit TRBD2. V lost 5 bases to trimming and J lost 5 bases; unmatched junction nucleotides: 13. Germline V gene sequence: CDR1 MDHEN, CDR2 SYDVKM. The CDR3 is 16 residues long.

The chain links TRBV27 to TRBJ2-3; TRBD1 matches 7 bases. The J segment lost 2 bases and the V segment lost 5 bases, leaving 7 bases of the junction unmatched. Germline lookup yields CDR1 MNHEY and CDR2 SMNVEV (reference sequence). The CDR3 is 15 residues long. Here the CDR3 DNA reads TGTGCCAGCAGTAAAGGGACAGAGGACACAGATACGCAGTATTTT. This gives the protein CASSKGTEDTDTQYF.

CDR3 protein: CASSTPTNTGELFF. In DNA form, the CDR3 reads TGTGCCAGCAGCACCCCCACCAACACCGGGGAGCTGTTTTTT. This chain joins TRBV7-9 and TRBJ2-2; D call uncertain. Germline assignment: CDR1 SEHNR and CDR2 FQNEAQ (reference sequence). V was shortened by 5 bases and J by 2 bases, with 9 bases between the two germline ends. This CDR3 is built from 14 residues.

The V gene is TRBV24-1, the J gene TRBJ1-2; TRBD1 aligns across 8 bases. The germline CDR1 and CDR2 sequences are KGHDR and SFDVKD. V trimming: 4 bases; J trimming: 8 bases; junction bases outside the gene matches: 8. The CDR3 covers 14 residues. The CDR3 DNA reads TGTGCCACCAGTGAGGGGGGACAGGCGTACGGCTACACCTTC. Its protein product is CATSEGGQAYGYTF.

This clonotype was seen a few times. The CDR3 reads CASSLVGGLTDEQFF. As DNA, the CDR3 is TGTGCCAGCAGCTTAGTAGGGGGGCTTACCGATGAGCAGTTCTTC. The chain has TRBV7-9 and TRBJ2-1; perhaps D is TRBD1 or TRBD2 (6 bases each). The germline CDR1 and CDR2 sequences are SEHNR and FQNEAQ (reference sequence). V was cut by 1 base and J by 8 bases, with 15 bases left in between. The CDR3 is 15 amino acids.

The chain has TRBV6-8 and TRBJ2-5, with TRBD1 matching 7 bases. Germline CDR1 and CDR2: MNHGY and SAAAGT. J was trimmed by 2 bases and V by 9 bases; bases with no gene match: 6. The CDR3 has 13 residues. The CDR3, as DNA: TGTGCCAGGCCTCCAGGGGGACAAGAGACCCAGTACTTC. This encodes CARPPGGQETQYF.

This clonotype was observed at least ten times. The DNA of the CDR3 is TGTGCCAGCAGTTCCCCCGGGACACTGAACACTGAAGCTTTCTTT. This gives the protein CASSSPGTLNTEAFF. The V call is TRBV27, the J call TRBJ1-1; possibly TRBD1 for D (6 bases). Germline values: CDR1 MNHEY, CDR2 SMNVEV (reference sequence). V lost 4 bases and J lost 0, with 12 bases in between. The CDR3 loop spans 15 amino acids.

This clonotype was counted only a few times. This sequence joins TRBV20-1 and TRBJ2-6, with D possibly being TRBD1 (6 bases). Germline values: CDR1 DFQATT, CDR2 SNEGSKA (reference sequence). The CDR3 totals 14 residues. Trimming shortened V by 6 bases and J by 0 bases, and 9 bases separated the two germline ends. CDR3 sequence (DNA): TGCAGTGCCGTGGACAGCTCTGGGGCCAACGTCCTGACTTTC. Its protein product is CSAVDSSGANVLTF.